These T cell receptor beta chains were read from a single sample in a study of T cell repertoires in cytomegalovirus infection. TCRdb called the reads again in MiXCR, with one record for every CDR3 protein. The sample contains roughly 230,000 distinct CDR3 sequences, approximately 22% of which appear only once. Source material: CD8+ T cells from PBMCs. These receptors originate from a human donor in good health (CMV status not recorded). Some clones in this sample may be carry-over from other donors' samples. The CDR3 runs from the conserved cysteine through the conserved F or W. The D gene is left open where the match is weak. Only some rows state a clone size, as once, few, many or a class for expanded clones.

v_gene: TRBV2; d_gene: TRBD2; j_gene: TRBJ2-1; abundance: .; CDR3aa: CASISPKRGGNEQFF; CDR3nt: TGTGCCAGCATTTCCCCGAAACGGGGGGGGAATGAGCAGTTCTTC
v_gene: TRBV7-8; d_gene: .; j_gene: TRBJ2-7; abundance: .; CDR3aa: CASSLRPPLASLYEQYF; CDR3nt: TGTGCCAGCAGCTTAAGGCCCCCGTTAGCTTCCCTCTACGAGCAGTACTTC
v_gene: TRBV29-1; d_gene: .; j_gene: TRBJ1-1; abundance: once; CDR3aa: CSTTRGTEAFF; CDR3nt: TGCAGCACAACCCGGGGCACTGAAGCTTTCTTT
v_gene: TRBV7-8; d_gene: TRBD2; j_gene: TRBJ2-1; abundance: few; CDR3aa: CASSFPSGGLDEQFF; CDR3nt: TGTGCCAGCAGCTTCCCTAGCGGGGGCCTCGATGAGCAGTTCTTC
v_gene: TRBV28; d_gene: TRBD1; j_gene: TRBJ2-7; abundance: many; CDR3aa: CASSNGQGYEQYF; CDR3nt: TGTGCCAGCAGTAACGGACAGGGCTACGAGCAGTACTTC
v_gene: TRBV9; d_gene: .; j_gene: TRBJ2-1; abundance: few; CDR3aa: CASSVGDEQFF; CDR3nt: TGTGCCAGCAGCGTAGGTGATGAGCAGTTCTTC
v_gene: TRBV28; d_gene: .; j_gene: TRBJ1-1; abundance: few; CDR3aa: CASSLVGSGAQGRGNTEAFF; CDR3nt: TGTGCCAGCAGTTTAGTAGGCTCTGGTGCGCAGGGAAGAGGAAACACTGAAGCTTTCTTT
v_gene: TRBV4-1; d_gene: .; j_gene: TRBJ2-2; abundance: few; CDR3aa: CASSQDQGFTGELFF; CDR3nt: TGCGCCAGCAGCCAGGACCAGGGATTCACCGGGGAGCTGTTTTTT
v_gene: TRBV6-5; d_gene: .; j_gene: TRBJ2-5; abundance: .; CDR3aa: CASSYTGETQYF; CDR3nt: TGTGCCAGCAGTTACACGGGAGAGACCCAGTACTTC
v_gene: TRBV20-1; d_gene: TRBD2; j_gene: TRBJ2-2; abundance: .; CDR3aa: CSARPSGEQNTGELFF; CDR3nt: TGCAGTGCTAGACCTAGCGGGGAGCAGAACACCGGGGAGCTGTTTTTT
v_gene: TRBV6-2/TRBV6-3; d_gene: TRBD2; j_gene: TRBJ2-7; abundance: medium-sized; CDR3aa: CASSYSGRGDSYEQYF; CDR3nt: TGTGCCAGCAGTTACTCGGGGAGGGGAGACTCCTACGAGCAGTACTTC
v_gene: TRBV2; d_gene: TRBD1; j_gene: TRBJ2-4; abundance: few; CDR3aa: CASSEAQLTGKNIQYF; CDR3nt: TGTGCCAGCAGTGAAGCGCAACTGACAGGGAAAAACATTCAGTACTTC
v_gene: TRBV5-6; d_gene: .; j_gene: TRBJ2-7; abundance: many; CDR3aa: CASSRAGWTPHYEQYF; CDR3nt: TGTGCCAGCAGCCGAGCCGGGTGGACACCTCACTACGAGCAGTACTTC
v_gene: TRBV28; d_gene: .; j_gene: TRBJ1-5; abundance: many; CDR3aa: CASTPATYQPQHF; CDR3nt: TGTGCCAGCACCCCAGCTACCTATCAGCCCCAGCATTTT
v_gene: TRBV11-2; d_gene: TRBD1; j_gene: TRBJ1-4; abundance: few; CDR3aa: CASNRGGEKLFF; CDR3nt: TGTGCCAGCAACAGGGGCGGCGAAAAACTGTTTTTT
v_gene: TRBV9; d_gene: .; j_gene: TRBJ2-3; abundance: .; CDR3aa: CASSVWGGGSDTQYF; CDR3nt: TGTGCCAGCAGCGTATGGGGCGGGGGCTCAGATACGCAGTATTTT
v_gene: TRBV6-1; d_gene: .; j_gene: TRBJ1-5; abundance: many; CDR3aa: CASSYLGFNQPQHF; CDR3nt: TGTGCCAGCAGTTATTTGGGTTTCAATCAGCCCCAGCATTTT
v_gene: TRBV7-9; d_gene: .; j_gene: TRBJ2-7; abundance: many; CDR3aa: CASSLVRDHEQYF; CDR3nt: TGTGCCAGCAGCTTAGTCAGGGACCACGAGCAGTACTTC